These T cell receptor beta chains were read from a single sample in a study of blood T cell repertoires in COVID-19. Repertoires were generated with immunoSEQ multiplex PCR, while TCRdb's copy carries only in-frame clones and drops some. The sample lists some 58,000 clones; around nine tenths were seen once. The material sequenced was peripheral blood. These receptors all stem from a man aged 45-60 years with active COVID-19. CDR3s include the opening cysteine and the closing phenylalanine or tryptophan. A D gene is named only where the DNA matches it firmly. Expanded clones get a size class; other rows say once, few or many, or leave the size out.

V,size,D,J,CDR3
TRBV15,NA,TRBD1,TRBJ2-7,CATSRDFGTASYEQYF
TRBV7-8,NA,TRBD1,TRBJ2-7,CASSRGQDFSYEQYF
TRBV28,NA,NA,TRBJ1-5,CASSWGGNQPQHF
TRBV28,NA,NA,TRBJ1-1,CASNPGGGNTEAFF
TRBV24-1,NA,NA,TRBJ2-5,CATSDRGSLETQYF
TRBV4-3,NA,TRBD1,TRBJ2-5,CASSQRGQGGGTTALETQYF
TRBV6-1,NA,NA,TRBJ1-6,CASSEGRSGRASPLHF
TRBV15,NA,TRBD1,TRBJ2-1,CATSVGGFTQDEQFF
TRBV7-9,once,NA,TRBJ2-2,CASSLGQGTGELFF
TRBV25-1,once,TRBD1,TRBJ1-1,CASSALNRGWDTEAFF
TRBV24-1,NA,TRBD1,TRBJ1-1,CATSDSRQGGTEAFF
TRBV27,NA,NA,TRBJ2-2,CASGRLFTGELFF
TRBV7-2,once,TRBD2,TRBJ2-3,CASRRVGGRGGDTQYF
TRBV5-1,few,NA,TRBJ2-7,CASSSQGGAYEQYF
TRBV28,NA,TRBD1,TRBJ2-1,CASSSRDRGLQGYEQFF
TRBV11-2,NA,NA,TRBJ2-7,CASSSQKRLVFFYEQYF
TRBV4-2,NA,NA,TRBJ2-1,CASSQEQGVNEQFF
TRBV19,NA,TRBD1,TRBJ1-1,CASSSQTGTGGTEAFF
TRBV5-1,NA,NA,TRBJ1-1,CASSTSTNTEAFF
TRBV29-1,few,TRBD1,TRBJ2-1,CSVRTGGFNEQFF
TRBV4-1,NA,TRBD1,NA,CASSRRDRGEGSYEQYF
TRBV4-1,medium-sized,NA,TRBJ1-2,CASSQDPLGGSSYGYTF
TRBV15,NA,TRBD2,TRBJ2-7,CATSRVTSGSSPPYEQYF
TRBV19,medium-sized,TRBD1,TRBJ2-1,CASSAGQEYNEQFF
TRBV19,NA,NA,TRBJ2-6,CASSEGVNSGANVLTF
TRBV5-6,few,TRBD2,TRBJ2-5,CASSSLAGEETQYF
TRBV7-6,NA,NA,TRBJ2-7,CASSLAGRGPSYEQYF
TRBV4-2,once,NA,TRBJ1-2,CASSRAVSNRDPERSYTF
TRBV14,NA,TRBD1,TRBJ2-5,CASSHYRGETQYF
TRBV3-1/TRBV3-2,NA,TRBD2,TRBJ2-5,CASKVSGQETQYF
TRBV4-2,NA,TRBD1,TRBJ2-7,CASSQTDRDPYEQYF
TRBV5-1,NA,NA,TRBJ1-5,CASSLGQINQPQHF
TRBV7-2,NA,TRBD2,TRBJ2-7,CASSLGLANLYEQYF
TRBV5-1,NA,TRBD1,TRBJ2-7,CASSSGQGSEQYF
TRBV3-1/TRBV3-2,once,NA,TRBJ2-1,CASSQDKVPRDEQFF
TRBV7-2,NA,NA,TRBJ2-5,CASSLSGQETQYF
TRBV19,NA,TRBD1,TRBJ1-2,CASQEGQHYGYTF
TRBV3-1/TRBV3-2,NA,TRBD2,TRBJ2-3,CASSAGGDTQYF
TRBV7-2,NA,NA,TRBJ1-3,CASSDRYSGNTIYF
TRBV5-5,NA,TRBD1,TRBJ2-2,CASSPGQPSPANTGELFF
TRBV6-2/TRBV6-3,NA,TRBD1,TRBJ2-1,CASSYVYDRGHDNEQFF
TRBV11-2,NA,NA,TRBJ2-1,CASSLGIAVYNEQFF
TRBV5-1,NA,TRBD1,TRBJ1-2,CASSLGDRDGYTF
TRBV7-3,NA,TRBD1,TRBJ1-6,CASSYTGVNSPLHF